The 9 T cell receptor beta chains below were found in one sample sequenced in a study of Ad26.COV2.S vaccination and SARS-CoV-2 variants. Treatment here: roughly 18 received Ad26.COV2.S at low or high dose, single or two shots; about 5 received placebo; per-sample allocation not given. Specimens were obtained on day 63 following the first vaccine or placebo injection. The assay was immunoSEQ multiplex PCR, and TCRdb's table has in-frame clones only and misses some. The table has 300,000 to 400,000 clones, around 87% seen once; the top ten hold more than 3%. This sample comprised peripheral blood, obtained in a trial of Ad26.COV2.S vaccine versus placebo. These receptors came from a person between 18 and 60 years old who received the Ad26.COV2.S COVID-19 vaccine or a placebo.

This chain links TRBV29-1 with TRBJ1-1, with D possibly TRBD1 on 5 matching bases. Germline V gene data show CDR1 as SQVTM and CDR2 as ANQGSEA. V was cut by 4 bases and J by 3 bases, with 9 bases left in between. This CDR3 is built from 12 residues. Here the CDR3 reads CSVGGRDTEAFF. The CDR3 nucleotides read TGCAGCGTTGGTGGCAGGGACACTGAAGCTTTCTTT.

This clone occurred once. The V and J genes are TRBV3-1 (or the pseudogene TRBV3-2) and TRBJ2-3, with 12 bases identical to TRBD2. Germline CDR1 reads LGHDT; CDR2 reads YNNKEL (reference sequence). The CDR3 covers 15 residues. The junction had 4 bases not matched to a gene; V was cut back by 4 bases and J by 5 bases. The CDR3 DNA follows: TGTGCCAGCAGCCTACTAGCGGGGGGTGAAGATACGCAGTATTTT. It is translated as CASSLLAGGEDTQYF.

The chain carries TRBV10-3 and TRBJ1-3; perhaps TRBD1 as D (5 bases). The germline V gene has CDR1 ENHRY and CDR2 SYGVKD. CDR3 length equals 16 residues. With 0 bases removed from V and 8 bases from J, the gap between germline ends came to 17 bases. CDR3 protein: CAISESKGAYEDTIYF. The CDR3 DNA follows: TGTGCCATCAGTGAGTCTAAAGGGGCCTATGAGGACACCATATATTTT.

The chain uses TRBV11-1 and TRBJ2-7, with TRBD2 matching 9 bases. Per the germline V gene, CDR1 is SGHAT and CDR2 is FQDESV (reference sequence). The CDR3 is 16 residues long. The junction had 9 bases not matched to a gene; V was cut back by 2 bases and J by 4 bases. The CDR3 nucleotides read TGTGCCAGCAGCTTAAGTCCTGCGGGGGGGGATTACGAGCAGTACTTC. The encoded protein is CASSLSPAGGDYEQYF.

This chain uses TRBV19 with TRBJ2-5; no reliable D call. Germline CDR1 and CDR2: LNHDA and SQIVND (reference sequence). Trimming shortened V by 0 bases and J by 5 bases, and 13 bases separated the two germline ends. The CDR3 contains 15 residues. CDR3: CASSIDIGYWETQYF. CDR3 nucleotide sequence: TGTGCCAGTAGTATAGATATCGGGTATTGGGAGACCCAGTACTTC. The variable domain in full, completed from reference TRBV19 and TRBJ2-5, reads DGGITQSPKYLFRKEGQNVTLSCEQNLNHDAMYWYRQDPGQGLRLIYYSQIVNDFQKGDIAEGYSVSREKKESFPLTVTSAQKNPTAFYLCASSIDIGYWETQYFGPGTRLLVL.

The chain joins TRBV3-1 (or the pseudogene TRBV3-2) to TRBJ1-3, with 7 bases that match TRBD1. Per germline, CDR1 LGHDT and CDR2 YNNKEL (reference sequence). The CDR3 extends over 16 amino acids. Germline trimming cut 3 bases from V and 2 bases from J; bases unmatched to any gene: 7. The CDR3 sequence: CASSHRQGRTGNTIYF. The CDR3 coding sequence is TGTGCCAGCAGCCACCGACAGGGAAGAACTGGAAACACCATATATTTT.

The chain carries TRBV5-4 and TRBJ1-1; D gene ambiguous. Germline assignment: CDR1 SGHNT and CDR2 YYREEE (reference sequence). V gave up 4 bases and J gave up 7 bases, with 11 bases separating them. The CDR3 is 12 residues long. Written as DNA, the CDR3 is TGTGCCAGCAGCACGACTAAGGATGAAGCTTTCTTT. It is translated as CASSTTKDEAFF. Based on the CDR3 plus reference TRBV5-4 and TRBJ1-1, the full variable domain is ETGVTQSPTHLIKTRGQQVTLRCSSQSGHNTVSWYQQALGQGPQFIFQYYREEENGRGNFPPRFSGLQFPNYSSELNVNALELDDSALYLCASSTTKDEAFFGQGTRLTVV.

V gene TRBV15 combines with J gene TRBJ2-4; D assignment may be TRBD1 or TRBD2 (5 bases each). Per germline, CDR1 LNHNV and CDR2 YYDKDF (reference sequence). Trimming pared 0 bases from V and 8 bases from J, leaving 14 bases between. CDR3 length equals 15 residues. CDR3 loop: CATSRDTGQGYIQYF. The CDR3 nucleotides read TGTGCCACCAGCAGAGATACGGGGCAAGGGTACATTCAGTACTTC.

This chain connects TRBV7-9 to TRBJ1-5; D gene unclear. This CDR3 spans 14 amino acids. Trimming cost V 1 base and J 7 bases, with 11 bases left between them. Germline CDR1 reads SEHNR; CDR2 reads FQNEAQ (reference sequence). This chain's CDR3 is CASSLGQVGQPQHF. Written as DNA, the CDR3 is TGTGCCAGCAGCTTAGGGCAGGTCGGGCAGCCCCAGCATTTT.